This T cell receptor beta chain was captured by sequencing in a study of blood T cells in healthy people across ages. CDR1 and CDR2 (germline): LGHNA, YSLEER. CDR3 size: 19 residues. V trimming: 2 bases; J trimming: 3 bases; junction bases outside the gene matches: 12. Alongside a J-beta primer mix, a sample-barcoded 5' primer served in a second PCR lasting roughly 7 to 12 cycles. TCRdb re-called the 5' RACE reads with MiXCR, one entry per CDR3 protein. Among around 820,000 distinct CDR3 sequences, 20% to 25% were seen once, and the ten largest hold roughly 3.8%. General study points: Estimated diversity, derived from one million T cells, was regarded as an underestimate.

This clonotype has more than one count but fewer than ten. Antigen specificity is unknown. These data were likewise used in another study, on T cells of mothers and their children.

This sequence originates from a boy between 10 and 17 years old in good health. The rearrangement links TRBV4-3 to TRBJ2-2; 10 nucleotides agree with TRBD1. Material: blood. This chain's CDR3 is CASSQNKWGQGLDTGELFF. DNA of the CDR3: TGCGCCAGCAGCCAAAACAAATGGGGACAGGGGTTAGACACCGGGGAGCTGTTTTTT.